Detailed here is one T cell receptor beta chain. Its antigen is as yet unknown. The time point was: week 5, during vaccination. All doses held 300 ug of mutant IDH1 20-mer peptide, with topical imiquimod. The data originate from a study of a mutant IDH1 vaccine in newly diagnosed glioma. Using immunoSEQ multiplex PCR, the repertoire was profiled, and TCRdb retains in-frame clones only, with some absent. The sample lists about 36,000 clones; roughly 81% were seen once. Study-level results: Alterations occurring in top peripheral T cell clonotypes seemed unrelated to pseudoprogression.

This CDR3 has 19 residues. Germline loops: CDR1 MGHRA, CDR2 YSYEKL. The trim removed 3 bases at V and 7 bases at J, leaving 18 bases unmatched. The sample in question was PBMCs, obtained from a glioma patient whose treatment included an IDH1 peptide vaccine. This sequence joins TRBV4-1 and TRBJ1-4; TRBD1 agrees at 9 bases. The origin of this receptor is a man aged 50 to 59 with glioma. In DNA, the CDR3 is TGCGCCAGCAGCCATCCCCCCGGGGGTTTACAGGGGGCAGGTGAAAAACTGTTTTTT. This sequence encodes CASSHPPGGLQGAGEKLFF.